The entry below gives a single TCR beta chain sequence along with its context. The antigen is undetermined. The CDR3 consists of 20 residues. Germline V gives CDR1 SGHTA, CDR2 FQGNSA. The ends lost 0 bases at V and 1 base at J; junction bases unmatched: 12. This entry is derived from a study of naive CD8 T cells in extremely preterm neonates. Extremely preterm births at roughly 23-27 weeks of gestation supplied the samples. Study conclusions and caveats: Relative to older groups, preterm infants had shorter, less trimmed CDR3s with fewer N additions.

The repertoire was sequenced with immunoSEQ multiplex PCR; TCRdb's copy has only in-frame clones and lacks some. The data show about 5,000 clones, with 90% to 95% seen just once and about 0.64% held by the top ten. J is TRBJ2-3 and V is TRBV7-2; 11 bases match TRBD2. This TCR was recovered from a boy who was born preterm. The specimen sequenced was naive CD8+ T cells from cord blood. CDR3 residues: CASSLAQRLAGLGRTDTQYF. CDR3 nucleotides: TGTGCCAGCAGCTTAGCGCAAAGACTAGCGGGATTGGGACGCACAGATACGCAGTATTTT.